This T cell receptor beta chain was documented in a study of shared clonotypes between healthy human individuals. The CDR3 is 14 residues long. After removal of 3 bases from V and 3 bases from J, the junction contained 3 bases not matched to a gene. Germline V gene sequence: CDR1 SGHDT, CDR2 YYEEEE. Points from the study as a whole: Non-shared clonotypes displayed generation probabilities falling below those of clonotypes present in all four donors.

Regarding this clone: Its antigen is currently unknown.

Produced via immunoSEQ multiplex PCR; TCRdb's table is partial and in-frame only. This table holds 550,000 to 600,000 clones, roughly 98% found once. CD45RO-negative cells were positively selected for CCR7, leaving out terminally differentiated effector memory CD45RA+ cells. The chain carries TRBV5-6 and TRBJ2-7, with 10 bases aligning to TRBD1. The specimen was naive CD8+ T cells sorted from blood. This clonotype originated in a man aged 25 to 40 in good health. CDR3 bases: TGTGCCAGCAGCTCGGACAGGGGGGACTACGAGCAGTACTTC. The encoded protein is CASSSDRGDYEQYF.